The 27 T cell receptor beta chains below all came from one sample that was sequenced in a study of technical replicates of blood from a few donors. Measured with immunoSEQ multiplex PCR; TCRdb has only the in-frame clones, and not every one. The table shows over 45,000 clones, with about 90% occurring only once. Material for sequencing was PBMCs. These receptors were obtained from a human donor in good health. Some clones in this sample may be carry-over from other donors' samples.

The chain is built from TRBV25-1 and TRBJ2-1; 11 nucleotides line up with TRBD1. V shed 4 bases and J 7 bases; nucleotides not matched to a gene: 3. The germline CDR1 and CDR2 sequences are MGHDK and SYGVNS. CDR3 size: 14 residues. CDR3 nucleotides: TGTGCCAGCAGTGCGGACAGGGGGCGGAATGAGCAGTTCTTC. Translated: CASSADRGRNEQFF. Using reference TRBV25-1 and TRBJ2-1 for the parts outside the CDR3, the full variable domain is EADIYQTPRYLVIGTGKKITLECSQTMGHDKMYWYQQDPGMELHLIHYSYGVNSTEKGDLSSESTVSRIRTEHFPLTLESARPSHTSQYLCASSADRGRNEQFFGPGTRLTVL.

The chain has TRBV5-4 and TRBJ2-7, with TRBD2 identical over 9 bases. Germline assignment: CDR1 SGHNT and CDR2 YYREEE (reference sequence). V shed 4 bases and J 2 bases; nucleotides not matched to a gene: 7. The CDR3 runs 15 residues. The CDR3 bases are TGTGCCAGCAGCCCCCAAAGCGGGGGGCCCTACGAGCAGTACTTC. Translation gives CASSPQSGGPYEQYF.

This clone has just a few counts. The rearrangement joins TRBV25-1 to TRBJ1-4; D is undetermined. Germline CDR1 MGHDK, CDR2 SYGVNS. This CDR3 region has 15 residues. The V gene lost 6 bases and the J gene lost 3 bases, with 14 bases spanning the gap. For the CDR3, the DNA is TGTGCCAGCAGCGAACTAGAGCCAGCTAATGAAAAACTGTTTTTT. Amino acids: CASSELEPANEKLFF.

The chain couples TRBV12-5 to TRBJ1-5; no reliable D call. The CDR3 has 15 amino acids. The germline V gene encodes CDR1 LGHNT and CDR2 FRNRAP. With 5 bases removed from V and 2 bases from J, the gap between germline ends came to 13 bases. Written as DNA, the CDR3 is TGTGCTAGTGGTCAGACCGGAGTGCGCAATCAGCCCCAGCATTTT. Encoded protein: CASGQTGVRNQPQHF.

The gene calls are TRBV6-5 and TRBJ2-7; D may be TRBD2 (5 bases). Trimming took 0 bases from V and 1 from J, leaving 10 bases between them. CDR1 is MNHEY, CDR2 SVGAGI, per germline. The CDR3 has 15 residues. As DNA, the CDR3 is TGTGCCAGCAGTTACTCGCGCGGAGGATCCTACGAGCAGTACTTC. It codes for CASSYSRGGSYEQYF.

This chain uses TRBV6-5 with TRBJ2-4; D is possibly TRBD1 (6 bases). In germline, CDR1 is MNHEY, CDR2 SVGAGI. V lost 0 bases and J lost 1, with 10 bases in between. The CDR3 totals 16 residues. CDR3: CASSYSGAGAKNIQYF. In DNA, the CDR3 is TGTGCCAGCAGTTACTCGGGGGCTGGGGCCAAAAACATTCAGTACTTC.

The V and J genes are TRBV6-1 and TRBJ1-6, with D hard to call. Trimming took 3 bases from V and 8 from J, leaving 8 bases between them. Germline lookup yields CDR1 MNHNS and CDR2 SASEGT. This CDR3 has 13 residues. CDR3 bases: TGTGCCAGCAGTGAGGGGAGAGATTCACCCCTCCACTTT. As protein: CASSEGRDSPLHF.

A single count supports this clone. This chain joins TRBV7-9 and TRBJ1-6, with D possibly matching TRBD1 (5 bases). There are 16 residues in the CDR3. The germline gives CDR1 SEHNR, CDR2 FQNEAQ (reference sequence). The V and J ends lost 5 bases and 7 bases respectively, with 18 bases between them. The CDR3 reads CASSAGGRPENSPLHF. The CDR3 DNA sequence: TGTGCCAGCAGCGCGGGGGGACGTCCCGAGAATTCACCCCTCCACTTT.

The chain links TRBV5-6 to TRBJ2-1, with unresolved D. V was clipped by 2 bases and J by 2 bases, with 11 bases between them. Germline V gene sequence: CDR1 SGHDT, CDR2 YYEEEE. The CDR3 contains 15 residues. For the CDR3, the DNA is TGTGCCAGCAGCTTTGGCCGTGGGCCCTACAATGAGCAGTTCTTC. As protein: CASSFGRGPYNEQFF.

The genes are TRBV7-2 and TRBJ1-3; D is ambiguous. The ends were cut back, 4 bases at V and 0 bases at J, with 7 bases in the middle. The CDR3 has 14 amino acids. Germline-derived CDR1 and CDR2 are SGHTA and FQGNSA. The CDR3 DNA follows: TGTGCCAGCAGCTATTTTAGCTCTGGAAACACCATATATTTT. Its translation: CASSYFSSGNTIYF.

V gene TRBV6-1 combines with J gene TRBJ2-5, with D maybe TRBD2 (5 bases). The CDR3 consists of 15 residues. Germline loops: CDR1 MNHNS, CDR2 SASEGT. The V gene lost 2 bases and the J gene lost 7 bases, with 17 bases spanning the gap. The CDR3 DNA is TGTGCCAGCAGTGAACCATTAGGAACTAGATGGACCCAGTACTTC. Its protein is CASSEPLGTRWTQYF.

V and J are TRBV11-2 and TRBJ2-7; the match to TRBD2 covers 7 bases. The CDR3 contains 14 residues. With V trimmed by 3 bases and J by 5 bases, 7 bases remained unmatched. Germline V gives CDR1 SGHAT, CDR2 FQNNGV. The CDR3 spells CASSFPTLAHEQYF. The CDR3 DNA sequence: TGTGCCAGCAGCTTTCCAACACTAGCGCACGAGCAGTACTTC.

The chain couples TRBV5-1 to TRBJ2-7, with 9 bases aligning to TRBD1. The CDR3 consists of 16 residues. The V segment lost 4 bases and the J segment 2 bases; nucleotides outside the gene matches: 10. Looked up from germline, CDR1 is SGHRS and CDR2 is YFSETQ. This chain's CDR3 is CASSPLGTGMTYEQYF. The DNA of the CDR3 is TGCGCCAGCAGCCCCCTCGGGACAGGGATGACCTACGAGCAGTACTTC. The full variable domain, its missing parts supplied by reference TRBV5-1 and TRBJ2-7, is KAGVTQTPRYLIKTRGQQVTLSCSPISGHRSVSWYQQTPGQGLQFLFEYFSETQRNKGNFPGRFSGRQFSNSRSEMNVSTLELGDSALYLCASSPLGTGMTYEQYFGPGTRLTVT.

In nucleotides, the CDR3 is TGTGCCAGCAGCCCCGAGAGTGGTCAGCCCCAGCATTTT. This sequence encodes CASSPESGQPQHF. The genes are TRBV7-3 and TRBJ1-5; D gene unclear. CDR1 is SGHTA, CDR2 FQGTGA, per germline. This CDR3 is built from 13 residues. V lost 5 bases to trimming and J lost 6 bases, with 11 bases between them.

This chain joins TRBV7-2 and TRBJ2-5; no firm D call. Germline values: CDR1 SGHTA, CDR2 FQGNSA. The length of the CDR3 is 13 residues. With 1 base removed from V and 2 bases from J, the gap between germline ends came to 5 bases. The CDR3 DNA sequence: TGTGCCAGCAGCTTAGTGAGGCAAGAGACCCAGTACTTC. Protein product: CASSLVRQETQYF. Full variable domain (remainder filled in from reference TRBV7-2 and TRBJ2-5): GAGVSQSPSNKVTEKGKDVELRCDPISGHTALYWYRQSLGQGLEFLIYFQGNSAPDKSGLPSDRFSAERTGGSVSTLTIQRTQQEDSAVYLCASSLVRQETQYFGPGTRLLVL.

V and J are TRBV9 and TRBJ1-6; D remains ambiguous. Per the germline V gene, CDR1 is SGDLS and CDR2 is YYNGEE. The CDR3 totals 13 residues. V was pared by 0 bases and J by 10 bases, with 8 bases between. This chain's CDR3 is CASSVDSLSPLHF. The CDR3 bases are TGTGCCAGCAGCGTAGATTCACTCTCACCCCTCCACTTT.

V usage is TRBV19 and J usage is TRBJ2-7; D unclear. V was cut by 5 bases and J by 0 bases, with 5 bases left in between. Germline lookup yields CDR1 LNHDA and CDR2 SQIVND (reference sequence). The CDR3 loop spans 12 amino acids. The CDR3 loop is CASSGPSYEQYF. CDR3 nucleotides: TGTGCCAGTAGTGGGCCCTCCTACGAGCAGTACTTC.

The gene calls are TRBV6-6 and TRBJ2-1, with 11 bases aligning to TRBD2. J gave up 7 bases and V 6 bases, and 8 bases lay outside the gene matches. This CDR3 has 15 residues. Germline V lookup: CDR1 MNHNY, CDR2 SVGAGI (reference sequence). The CDR3 sequence: CASRGPGLADNEQFF. In DNA, the CDR3 is TGTGCCAGCAGAGGGCCGGGACTAGCGGATAATGAGCAGTTCTTC.

The V gene is TRBV29-1, the J gene TRBJ2-1, with TRBD2 matching over 11 bases. Trimming cost V 2 bases and J 8 bases; bases outside gene matches: 8. This CDR3 has 15 amino acids. Germline V lookup: CDR1 SQVTM, CDR2 ANQGSEA. The CDR3: CSVEQRGLAGHEQFF. The CDR3 DNA sequence: TGCAGCGTTGAACAACGTGGACTAGCGGGCCATGAGCAGTTCTTC.

The chain joins TRBV11-3 to TRBJ2-7, with TRBD1 matching over 7 bases. Trimming removed 5 bases from V and 5 bases from J; junction bases left unmatched: 21. In germline, CDR1 is SGHNT, CDR2 YENEEA. The CDR3 spans 18 residues. The CDR3 spells CASSEIVDIWDRENEQYF. The CDR3 region has the DNA TGTGCCAGCAGCGAGATCGTAGACATTTGGGACAGAGAGAACGAGCAGTACTTC.

This clone appeared once. The genes are TRBV30 and TRBJ1-2, with TRBD1 identical over 8 bases. Germline lookup yields CDR1 GTSNPN and CDR2 SVGIG (reference sequence). V gave up 5 bases and J gave up 2 bases; unmatched junction bases: 7. This CDR3 has 14 amino acids. The CDR3 sequence: CAWQTGAVNYGYTF. The CDR3 DNA is TGTGCCTGGCAGACAGGGGCTGTAAACTATGGCTACACCTTC.

Turning to this clone: This specimen includes other DNA sequences encoding the same CDR3. V usage is TRBV18 and J usage is TRBJ1-1; D possibly corresponds to TRBD1 (6 bases). The CDR3 spans 14 residues. CDR1 and CDR2 from the germline V gene are KGHSH and LQKENI. V lost 3 bases and J 0 bases, leaving 8 bases between the germline ends. CDR3 sequence reads: CASSPGGLNTEAFF. The CDR3 nucleotides are TGTGCCAGCTCACCTGGGGGCCTGAACACTGAAGCTTTCTTT.

This chain joins TRBV7-2 and TRBJ2-3; weak D call: TRBD2 (7 bases). This CDR3 is 15 amino acids long. Per germline, CDR1 SGHTA and CDR2 FQGNSA. Deletions cut 1 base from V and 2 bases from J, with 10 bases between. The CDR3 spells CASSLEGGSTDTQYF. For the CDR3, the DNA is TGTGCCAGCAGCTTAGAGGGGGGGTCCACAGATACGCAGTATTTT.

The chain carries TRBV5-1 and TRBJ2-2; TRBD1 matches at 10 bases. J lost 5 bases, V lost 4 bases, and 11 bases had no gene match. The CDR3 covers 17 residues. Germline CDR1 and CDR2: SGHRS and YFSETQ. The CDR3, as DNA: TGCGCCAGCAGCGTAAAGAAGACAGGGGGCGCGACCGGGGAGCTGTTTTTT. It codes for CASSVKKTGGATGELFF.

This clone came up once. V gene TRBV15 combines with J gene TRBJ1-1; no reliable D call. The CDR3 runs 14 residues. V lost 2 bases to trimming and J lost 7 bases, with 14 bases between them. CDR1 is LNHNV and CDR2 is YYDKDF in the germline V gene (reference sequence). In nucleotides, the CDR3 is TGTGCCACCAGCAGAAATATGATCGAGCATGAAGCTTTCTTT. Encoded protein: CATSRNMIEHEAFF.

This clone is medium-sized. The J gene is TRBJ2-7, the V gene TRBV15; 8 bases map to TRBD1. Per the germline V gene, CDR1 is LNHNV and CDR2 is YYDKDF (reference sequence). The length of the CDR3 is 14 residues. Losses at the gene ends were 1 base for V and 5 bases for J; bases not matched to a gene: 4. The CDR3 reads CATSRGDRGHEQYF. As DNA, the CDR3 is TGTGCCACCAGCAGAGGAGACAGGGGTCACGAGCAGTACTTC.

The chain carries TRBV6-5 and TRBJ2-1, with D perhaps TRBD2 (5 bases). Germline-derived CDR1 and CDR2 are MNHEY and SVGAGI. Deletions cut 4 bases from V and 3 bases from J, with 10 bases between. The length of the CDR3 is 14 residues. CDR3 amino acids: CASSSPAVYNEQFF. The CDR3 nucleotides are TGTGCCAGCAGTTCTCCAGCGGTCTACAATGAGCAGTTCTTC.